This T cell receptor (beta chain) was documented in a study of Tregs in tolerant kidney transplant recipients. V lost 4 bases and J lost 3, with 10 bases in between. Germline V lookup: CDR1 SGHTA, CDR2 FQGNSA. The CDR3 has 13 residues. General study findings and limits: In tolerant patients, donor-specific Tregs outgrew total Tregs, suggesting antigen-driven expansion.

Only in-frame clones appear in the TCRdb table, and some are missing; sequencing was by immunoSEQ multiplex PCR. The sample has 110,000 or so clones; 90% are singletons. Notes on this clone: Its antigen is not known.

The source was CD4+ T cells from blood, collected before the transplant. The chain combines TRBV7-2 with TRBJ2-7, with D unclear. The TCR was taken from a human donor who received a combined kidney and bone marrow transplant. CDR3 DNA sequence: TGTGCCAGCAGCTCCAGTGGCCTCTACGAGCAGTACTTC. It translates to CASSSSGLYEQYF.